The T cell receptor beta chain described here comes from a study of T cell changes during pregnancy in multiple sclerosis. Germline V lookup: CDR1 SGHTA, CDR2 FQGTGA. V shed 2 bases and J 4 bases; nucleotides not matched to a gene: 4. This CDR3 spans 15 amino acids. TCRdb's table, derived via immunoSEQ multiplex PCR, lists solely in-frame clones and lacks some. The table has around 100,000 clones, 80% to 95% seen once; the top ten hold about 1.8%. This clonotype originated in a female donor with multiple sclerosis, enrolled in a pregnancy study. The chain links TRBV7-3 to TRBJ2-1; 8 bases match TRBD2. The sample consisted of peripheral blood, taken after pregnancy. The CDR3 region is CASSLGIAGYNEQFF. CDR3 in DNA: TGTGCCAGCAGCTTAGGGATAGCGGGGTACAATGAGCAGTTCTTC. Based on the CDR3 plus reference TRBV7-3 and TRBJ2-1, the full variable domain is GAGVSQTPSNKVTEKGKYVELRCDPISGHTALYWYRQSLGQGPEFLIYFQGTGAADDSGLPNDRFFAVRPEGSVSTLKIQRTERGDSAVYLCASSLGIAGYNEQFFGPGTRLTVL.